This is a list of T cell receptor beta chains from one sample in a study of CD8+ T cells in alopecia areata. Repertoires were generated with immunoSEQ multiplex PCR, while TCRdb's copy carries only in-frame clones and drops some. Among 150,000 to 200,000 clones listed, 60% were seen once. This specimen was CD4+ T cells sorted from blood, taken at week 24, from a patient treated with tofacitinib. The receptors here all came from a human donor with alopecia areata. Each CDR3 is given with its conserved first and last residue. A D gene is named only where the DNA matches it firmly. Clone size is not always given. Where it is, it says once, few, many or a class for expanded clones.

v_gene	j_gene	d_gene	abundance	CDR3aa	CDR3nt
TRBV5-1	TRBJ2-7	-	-	CASSVQGAWEQYF	TGCGCCAGCAGCGTACAGGGTGCTTGGGAGCAGTACTTC
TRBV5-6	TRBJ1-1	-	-	CASSLQMNTEAFF	TGTGCCAGCAGCTTACAGATGAACACTGAAGCTTTCTTT
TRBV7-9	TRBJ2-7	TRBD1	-	CASSHRGREQYF	TGTGCCAGCAGCCACAGGGGACGCGAGCAGTACTTC
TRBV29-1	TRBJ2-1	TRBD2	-	CSPLAGGNEQFF	TGCAGCCCCCTCGCGGGGGGGAATGAGCAGTTCTTC
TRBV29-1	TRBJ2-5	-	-	CSVDDGAETQYF	TGCAGCGTTGATGACGGGGCAGAGACCCAGTACTTC
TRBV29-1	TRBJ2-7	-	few	CSVGTRQTYEQYF	TGCAGCGTTGGGACGCGACAGACCTACGAGCAGTACTTC
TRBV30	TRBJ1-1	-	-	CAWSEGQLNTEAFF	TGTGCCTGGAGTGAAGGACAGCTGAACACTGAAGCTTTCTTT
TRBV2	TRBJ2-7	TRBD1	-	CASSAQGQGSGNEQYF	TGTGCCAGCAGTGCCCAAGGACAGGGAAGCGGCAACGAGCAGTACTTC
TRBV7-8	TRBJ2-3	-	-	CASSLWGVSTDTQYF	TGTGCCAGCAGCCTCTGGGGAGTATCCACAGATACGCAGTATTTT
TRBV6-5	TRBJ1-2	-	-	CASSYNGGLWSGYTF	TGTGCCAGCAGTTACAATGGGGGACTGTGGAGTGGCTACACCTTC
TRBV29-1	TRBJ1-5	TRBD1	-	CSAWTGANQPQHF	TGCAGCGCCTGGACAGGGGCCAATCAGCCCCAGCATTTT
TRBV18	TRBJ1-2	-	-	CASSPQRGANYGYTF	TGTGCCAGCTCACCACAACGGGGTGCTAACTATGGCTACACCTTC
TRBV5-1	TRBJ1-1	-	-	CASSSEPNEAFF	TGCGCCAGCAGCTCCGAACCGAACGAAGCTTTCTTT
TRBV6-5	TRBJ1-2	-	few	CASSTTGSNYGYTF	TGTGCCAGCTCTACAACAGGGTCTAACTATGGCTACACCTTC
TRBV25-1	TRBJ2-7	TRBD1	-	CASSGSGQGSEQYF	TGTGCCAGCAGCGGGTCCGGACAGGGATCCGAGCAGTACTTC
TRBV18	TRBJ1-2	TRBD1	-	CASSTSAGGAIYGYTF	TGTGCCAGCTCGACCTCGGCAGGGGGCGCGATCTATGGCTACACCTTC
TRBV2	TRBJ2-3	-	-	CASKRLASGTDTQYF	TGTGCCAGCAAGAGGCTCGCCTCTGGCACAGATACGCAGTATTTT
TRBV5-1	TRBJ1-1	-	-	CASRATRGMNTEAFF	TGCGCCAGCAGGGCGACGAGGGGTATGAACACTGAAGCTTTCTTT
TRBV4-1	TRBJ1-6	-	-	CASSQEGHGESSLHF	TGCGCCAGCAGCCAAGAAGGACACGGCGAATCGTCCCTCCACTTT
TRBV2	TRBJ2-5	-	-	CASRETGKTQYF	TGTGCCAGCAGAGAGACCGGCAAGACCCAGTACTTC
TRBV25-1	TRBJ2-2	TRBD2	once	CASSLAGAAGELFF	TGTGCCAGCAGTCTAGCGGGGGCCGCCGGGGAGCTGTTTTTT
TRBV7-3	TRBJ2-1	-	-	CASSLQTSSSYNEQFF	TGTGCCAGCAGCTTGCAGACATCGAGCTCCTACAATGAGCAGTTCTTC
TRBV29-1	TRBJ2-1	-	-	CSVEVGLGEQFF	TGCAGCGTTGAAGTTGGGTTGGGTGAGCAGTTCTTC
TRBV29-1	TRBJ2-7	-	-	CSASLAGEQYF	TGCAGCGCATCCCTTGCGGGCGAGCAGTACTTC
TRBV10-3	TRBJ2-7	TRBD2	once	CAISEGTSGDYEQYF	TGTGCCATCAGTGAGGGGACTAGCGGGGACTACGAGCAGTACTTC
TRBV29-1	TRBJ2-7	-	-	CSVETAYSYEQYF	TGCAGCGTTGAGACAGCGTACTCCTACGAGCAGTACTTC
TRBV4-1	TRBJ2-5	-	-	CASSQLTGETQYF	TGCGCCAGCAGCCAATTAACGGGGGAGACCCAGTACTTC
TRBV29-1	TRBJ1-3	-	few	CSVVSQIGNTIYF	TGCAGCGTTGTTTCCCAAATTGGAAACACCATATATTTT
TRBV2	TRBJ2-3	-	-	CASGGLITDTQYF	TGTGCCAGTGGTGGCCTTATCACTGATACGCAGTATTTT
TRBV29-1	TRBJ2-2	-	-	CSVKVLAGELFF	TGCAGCGTTAAGGTTTTGGCCGGGGAGCTGTTTTTT
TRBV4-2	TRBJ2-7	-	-	CASSQDRTPVIYF	TGTGCCAGCAGCCAAGATAGGACGCCAGTAATCTACTTC
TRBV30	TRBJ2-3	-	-	CAWSWTATDTQYF	TGTGCCTGGAGCTGGACCGCCACAGATACGCAGTATTTT
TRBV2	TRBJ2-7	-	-	CASSGTGYEQYF	TGTGCCAGCAGCGGGACGGGCTACGAGCAGTACTTC
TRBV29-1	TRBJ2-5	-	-	CSVAPGPGETQYF	TGCAGCGTCGCACCGGGACCCGGTGAGACCCAGTACTTC
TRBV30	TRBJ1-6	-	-	CACRQWGGYNSPLHF	TGTGCCTGCCGGCAGTGGGGGGGTTATAATTCACCCCTCCACTTT
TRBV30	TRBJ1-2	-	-	CAWSHEGGYGYTF	TGTGCCTGGAGTCATGAAGGGGGCTATGGCTACACCTTC
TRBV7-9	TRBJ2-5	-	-	CASSIRTETQYF	TGTGCCAGCAGCATAAGAACTGAGACCCAGTACTTC
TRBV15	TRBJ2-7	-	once	CATSRDIGYEQYF	TGTGCCACCAGCAGAGATATAGGGTATGAGCAGTACTTC
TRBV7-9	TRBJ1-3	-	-	CASSLLVGAPPGGNTIYF	TGTGCCAGCAGCTTGTTAGTAGGGGCTCCTCCAGGTGGAAACACCATATATTTT
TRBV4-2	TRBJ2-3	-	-	CASSQVGDLTDTQYF	TGTGCCAGCAGCCAAGTAGGCGACCTCACAGATACGCAGTATTTT
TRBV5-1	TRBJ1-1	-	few	CASSLNGAGSVTEAFF	TGCGCCAGCAGCTTGAATGGTGCGGGGTCGGTCACTGAAGCTTTCTTT
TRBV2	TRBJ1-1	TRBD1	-	CASSVLGTGGTEAFF	TGTGCCAGCAGTGTTTTGGGGACAGGGGGCACTGAAGCTTTCTTT
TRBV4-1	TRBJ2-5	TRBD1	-	CASSQPGQAQETQYF	TGCGCCAGCAGTCAGCCGGGACAGGCTCAAGAGACCCAGTACTTC
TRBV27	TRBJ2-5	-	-	CASTGRQRPGTQYF	TGTGCCAGCACGGGACGGCAGCGCCCAGGGACCCAGTACTTC
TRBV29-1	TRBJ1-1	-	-	CSARTNTEAFF	TGCAGCGCCCGTACAAACACTGAAGCTTTCTTT
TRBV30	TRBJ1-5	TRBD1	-	CAWSAGTDQPQHF	TGTGCCTGGAGTGCCGGGACAGATCAGCCCCAGCATTTT
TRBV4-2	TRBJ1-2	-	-	CASSQDGQTAGYTF	TGTGCCAGCAGCCAAGATGGACAGACGGCTGGCTACACCTTC
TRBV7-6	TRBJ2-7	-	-	CASSRRDNQGYEQYF	TGTGCCAGCAGCCGCAGGGACAATCAAGGCTACGAGCAGTACTTC
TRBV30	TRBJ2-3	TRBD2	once	CAWSAKAGGSTDTQYF	TGTGCCTGGAGCGCAAAGGCGGGGGGGAGCACAGATACGCAGTATTTT
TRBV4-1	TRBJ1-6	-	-	CASSQEGGRNSPLHF	TGCGCCAGCAGCCAAGAGGGGGGTAGGAATTCACCCCTCCACTTT
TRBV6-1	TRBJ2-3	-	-	CASSEAVQRSTDTQYF	TGTGCCAGCAGTGAAGCCGTCCAGAGAAGCACAGATACGCAGTATTTT
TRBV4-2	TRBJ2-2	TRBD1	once	CASSPDRGYTGELFF	TGTGCCAGCAGCCCCGACAGGGGTTACACCGGGGAGCTGTTTTTT
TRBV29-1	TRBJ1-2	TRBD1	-	CSAGTVGYGYTF	TGCAGCGCAGGGACAGTCGGCTATGGCTACACCTTC
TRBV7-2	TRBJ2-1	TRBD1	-	CASSKGQGLREQFF	TGTGCCAGCAGCAAGGGACAGGGACTACGTGAGCAGTTCTTC